These 30 T cell receptor beta chains originate from one sample sequenced in a study of early T cells in non-severe SARS-CoV-2 infection (dated by TCRdb to the early 2020s). Libraries were prepared through 5' RACE. Sequenced using a NextSeq 500. TCRdb trimmed public reads at Q25 via fastp, called clones via MiXCR and kept in-frame beta chains. Rows matching on CDR3 protein sequence are summarized as one entry with the most common DNA and genes. The sample table lists around 55,000 distinct CDR3 sequences, 5% to 7.5% of them with a count of one. The top ten hold 5.8% of the sample. The sequenced sample was whole blood, obtained at baseline. These receptors all stem from an adult who was a healthcare worker with PCR-confirmed SARS-CoV-2 infection or an uninfected control (not recorded which).

CDR3 sequence (DNA): TGCAGCGTTGAGACGAGACAAGAGACCCAGTACTTC. Translating it yields CSVETRQETQYF. The rearrangement links TRBV29-1 to TRBJ2-5; D ambiguous. Trimming stripped 3 bases from V and 2 bases from J, with 7 bases between. The CDR3 consists of 12 residues. CDR1 SQVTM and CDR2 ANQGSEA come from the germline V gene.

The table lists this clonotype with many counts. The chain recombines TRBV29-1 with TRBJ2-7, with 9 bases that match TRBD2. CDR3 length equals 15 residues. Trimming cost V 5 bases and J 2 bases; bases outside gene matches: 10. The germline V gene encodes CDR1 SQVTM and CDR2 ANQGSEA. CDR3 loop: CSVRTSVVATYEQYF. CDR3 sequence (DNA): TGCAGCGTTAGGACTAGCGTAGTGGCCACCTACGAGCAGTACTTC.

The chain uses TRBV5-1 and TRBJ2-5; TRBD1 matches 8 bases. This CDR3 has 15 residues. Germline assignment: CDR1 SGHRS and CDR2 YFSETQ. V lost 4 bases and J lost 4; bases outside the gene matches: 9. CDR3 region: CASSTSTGVGETQYF. CDR3 coding DNA: TGCGCCAGCAGCACCTCGACAGGGGTCGGAGAGACCCAGTACTTC.

A few counts support this clonotype. The chain combines TRBV4-2 with TRBJ1-4; D uncertain. The germline V gene has CDR1 LGHNA and CDR2 YNFKEQ. The CDR3 runs 15 residues. Trimming removed 3 bases from V and 5 bases from J, with 13 bases in between. The CDR3, as DNA: TGTGCCAGCAGCCAGGCGACCGTAGGAAATGAAAAACTGTTTTTT. It specifies CASSQATVGNEKLFF.

At least ten counts were recorded for this clonotype. V gene TRBV6-5 combines with J gene TRBJ2-7; 12 nucleotides line up with TRBD1. Germline CDR1 and CDR2: MNHEY and SVGAGI. The V gene end was trimmed by 5 bases and the J gene end by 4 bases; junction bases not matched to a gene: 3. This CDR3 is built from 14 residues. The CDR3, as DNA: TGTGCCAGCAGTCGGGGACAGGGGGCTTACGAGCAGTACTTC. Translating it yields CASSRGQGAYEQYF.

Many counts were recorded for this clonotype. The V and J genes are TRBV5-6 and TRBJ1-2; D not resolved. Germline CDR1 and CDR2: SGHDT and YYEEEE. V was trimmed by 1 base and J by 3 bases, leaving 10 bases between them. CDR3 size: 14 residues. CDR3 in DNA: TGTGCCAGCAGCTTGAAGACCGTTGACTATGGCTACACCTTC. This gives the protein CASSLKTVDYGYTF.

This clonotype was observed many times. The chain employs TRBV7-9 and TRBJ2-3; D is possibly TRBD2 (6 bases). From germline, CDR1 is SEHNR and CDR2 FQNEAQ (reference sequence). The V and J ends lost 5 bases and 4 bases respectively, with 10 bases between them. This CDR3 contains 13 residues. Here the CDR3 reads CASSQEGPDTQYF. CDR3 nucleotide sequence: TGTGCCAGCAGCCAGGAGGGGCCAGATACGCAGTATTTT.

This clonotype was seen repeatedly, ten times or more. The genes are TRBV5-1 and TRBJ2-1; D is perhaps TRBD2 (5 bases). Deletions cut 4 bases from V and 2 bases from J, with 10 bases between. The germline gives CDR1 SGHRS, CDR2 YFSETQ. The CDR3 runs 14 residues. The CDR3 here is CASSREGAYNEQFF. CDR3 sequence (DNA): TGCGCCAGCAGCCGGGAAGGAGCCTACAATGAGCAGTTCTTC.

The chain uses TRBV5-1 and TRBJ2-6; D remains unclear. The CDR3 length is 14 residues. Between the trimmed V and J ends, which lost 3 bases and 0 bases, there was a span of 4 bases. Looked up from germline, CDR1 is SGHRS and CDR2 is YFSETQ. In DNA, the CDR3 is TGCGCCAGCAGCTGGGACTCTGGGGCCAACGTCCTGACTTTC. Translating gives CASSWDSGANVLTF.

The table lists this clonotype with many counts. The chain is built from TRBV28 and TRBJ1-6, with TRBD1 as a possible D gene (5 bases). Germline V CDR1 and CDR2: MDHEN, SYDVKM. V lost 3 bases and J 6 bases, leaving 12 bases between the germline ends. CDR3 length: 15 residues. The CDR3 reads CASSFYRTSNSPLHF. CDR3 coding DNA: TGTGCCAGCAGTTTTTACAGGACCAGTAATTCACCCCTCCACTTT.

In this sample, this clonotype turned up a few times. The chain links TRBV4-2 to TRBJ2-2; TRBD1 matches 8 bases. Germline trimming cut 11 bases from V and 0 bases from J; bases unmatched to any gene: 8. From germline, CDR1 is LGHNA and CDR2 YNFKEQ. The CDR3 totals 15 residues. The CDR3 DNA follows: TGTGCCGTGAACTCGGGACAGGCGAACACCGGGGAGCTGTTTTTT. As protein: CAVNSGQANTGELFF.

This clonotype is a singleton in its sample. This chain uses TRBV27 with TRBJ2-5, with 9 bases aligning to TRBD2. Germline trimming cut 5 bases from V and 5 bases from J; bases unmatched to any gene: 12. This CDR3 has 16 amino acids. The germline gives CDR1 MNHEY, CDR2 SMNVEV (reference sequence). CDR3 sequence reads: CASSQRGELRVETQYF. DNA of the CDR3: TGTGCCAGCAGTCAGCGGGGGGAACTGAGGGTGGAGACCCAGTACTTC.

This clonotype was detected a few times. The chain uses TRBV29-1 and TRBJ2-4, with 8 nucleotides matching TRBD1. V was clipped by 5 bases and J by 1 base; unmatched bases: 4. This CDR3 has 14 amino acids. From germline, CDR1 is SQVTM and CDR2 ANQGSEA. CDR3 coding DNA: TGCAGCGTTAAGACAGGGGTGGCCAAAAACATTCAGTACTTC. Protein: CSVKTGVAKNIQYF.

The chain employs TRBV7-9 and TRBJ1-1, with TRBD1 identical over 9 bases. V was pared by 5 bases and J by 8 bases, with 9 bases of the junction left unmatched. This CDR3 is 14 amino acids long. Germline V lookup: CDR1 SEHNR, CDR2 FQNEAQ (reference sequence). The DNA of the CDR3 is TGTGCCAGCAGCGTTCACTGGACAGGGGCAGAAGCTTTCTTT. Residues: CASSVHWTGAEAFF.

This sequence joins TRBV12-3 or TRBV12-4 and TRBJ1-5, with 8 bases that match TRBD1. V gave up 6 bases and J gave up 6 bases; unmatched junction bases: 7. This CDR3 contains 14 residues. CDR3 residues: CASRPGTGVQPQHF. DNA for the CDR3: TGTGCCAGCAGACCCGGGACAGGAGTTCAGCCCCAGCATTTT.

The chain uses TRBV5-4 and TRBJ2-3; D may be TRBD2 (7 bases). V lost 0 bases and J lost 2, with 13 bases in between. Germline V gene lookup returns CDR1 SGHNT and CDR2 YYREEE (reference sequence). The CDR3 has 16 residues. The CDR3 DNA reads as TGTGCCAGCAGCTTGGTAGGGCGGGGGCTCACAGATACGCAGTATTTT. It specifies CASSLVGRGLTDTQYF.

This clonotype was counted many times. The rearrangement joins TRBV3-1 to TRBJ2-1; TRBD1 might be the D (6 bases). CDR1 and CDR2 (germline): LGHDT, YNNKEL (reference sequence). The V end was cut by 1 base, the J end by 5 bases, with 12 bases between. The CDR3 is made up of 15 amino acids. The CDR3 DNA follows: TGTGCCAGCAGCCAAGGGACAGTACCTAACAATGAGCAGTTCTTC. Its translation: CASSQGTVPNNEQFF.

This clonotype was seen ten or more times. The chain is built from TRBV28 and TRBJ2-4; the match to TRBD1 covers 7 bases. Trimming removed 6 bases from V and 0 bases from J; junction bases left unmatched: 14. Germline CDR1 reads MDHEN; CDR2 reads SYDVKM. There are 18 residues in the CDR3. CDR3 in amino acids: CASRQAGTVILAKNIQYF. The CDR3 nucleotides read TGTGCCAGCAGACAGGCCGGGACAGTAATTCTAGCCAAAAACATTCAGTACTTC.

V gene TRBV19 combines with J gene TRBJ1-5; 7 bases map to TRBD1. The V gene end was trimmed by 5 bases and the J gene end by 6 bases; junction bases not matched to a gene: 7. The germline gives CDR1 LNHDA, CDR2 SQIVND (reference sequence). The CDR3 contains 14 residues. CDR3 DNA sequence: TGTGCCAGTAGTTCGACAGGGAATTTTCAGCCCCAGCATTTT. It translates to CASSSTGNFQPQHF.

This clonotype showed up many times. This chain uses TRBV19 with TRBJ2-1; the D gene is possibly TRBD1 (6 bases). The V gene's germline CDR1 is LNHDA and CDR2 SQIVND (reference sequence). V gave up 4 bases and J gave up 13 bases, with 23 bases separating them. There are 15 residues in the CDR3. CDR3 sequence: CASSTRETGFGDQFF. The CDR3 region has the DNA TGTGCCAGTAGTACGAGGGAAACAGGGTTTGGGGATCAGTTCTTC.

The rearrangement joins TRBV29-1 to TRBJ1-1, with a possible D match to TRBD1 (6 bases). Germline V gives CDR1 SQVTM, CDR2 ANQGSEA. The V and J ends lost 6 bases and 4 bases respectively, with 18 bases between them. This CDR3 contains 14 residues. The CDR3 sequence: CSVYSTGLGTEAFF. The DNA for the CDR3 is TGCAGCGTGTATTCGACAGGACTCGGCACTGAAGCTTTCTTT.

The gene calls are TRBV10-3 and TRBJ2-6; a weak D match, TRBD1 (6 bases). CDR1 and CDR2 (germline): ENHRY, SYGVKD. This CDR3 is 14 amino acids long. The ends were cut back, 10 bases at V and 2 bases at J, with 12 bases in the middle. CDR3 region: CASKQGPGANVLTF. The CDR3, as DNA: TGTGCCAGTAAACAGGGCCCTGGGGCCAACGTCCTGACTTTC.

The chain joins TRBV5-6 to TRBJ2-5, with 8 bases lining up with TRBD1. Germline CDR1 reads SGHDT; CDR2 reads YYEEEE. This CDR3 region has 14 residues. J was trimmed by 7 bases and V by 2 bases; bases with no gene match: 7. The CDR3 here is CASSFGQGRVTQYF. CDR3 bases: TGTGCCAGCAGCTTCGGACAGGGCCGTGTGACCCAGTACTTC.

At least ten counts were recorded for this clonotype. This chain links TRBV7-2 with TRBJ2-7, with D unclear. This CDR3 contains 13 residues. Germline loops: CDR1 SGHTA, CDR2 FQGNSA. Trimming left V 3 bases short and J 6 bases short, with 12 bases between. The CDR3 loop reads CASSFSYVSEQYF. The DNA for the CDR3 is TGTGCCAGCAGCTTTTCCTACGTGTCCGAGCAGTACTTC.

This clonotype was seen only a few times. The chain couples TRBV7-6 to TRBJ2-3; 8 nucleotides line up with TRBD1. V gave up 3 bases and J gave up 4 bases; unmatched junction bases: 3. This CDR3 region has 14 residues. CDR1 and CDR2 (germline): SGHVS, FNYEAQ. CDR3 protein: CASSLGQAPDTQYF. In nucleotides, the CDR3 is TGTGCCAGCAGCTTGGGACAGGCCCCAGATACGCAGTATTTT.

This clonotype has just a few counts. This chain links TRBV7-9 with TRBJ2-5; possible D gene TRBD1, 6 bases. Germline loops: CDR1 SEHNR, CDR2 FQNEAQ (reference sequence). Trimming stripped 5 bases from V and 10 bases from J, with 14 bases between. CDR3 size: 12 residues. The CDR3 region has the DNA TGTGCCAGCAGCAGCTCCCGGGACAACCAGTACTTC. Encoded protein: CASSSSRDNQYF.

Many counts were recorded for this clonotype. The V call is TRBV7-8, the J call TRBJ1-2, with unresolved D. V was pared by 1 base and J by 8 bases, with 17 bases between. This CDR3 has 15 amino acids. The germline gives CDR1 SGHVS, CDR2 FQNEAQ. The CDR3 loop is CASSLDAQRGGGYTF. The CDR3 coding sequence is TGTGCCAGCAGCTTAGATGCCCAGCGGGGAGGCGGCTACACCTTC.

This clonotype was seen at least ten times. CDR3 sequence: CSARGGSETQYF. CDR3 bases: TGCAGTGCTAGGGGGGGATCGGAGACCCAGTACTTC. The rearrangement links TRBV20-1 to TRBJ2-5; perhaps TRBD2 as D (6 bases). The ends were cut back, 3 bases at V and 5 bases at J, with 10 bases in the middle. Germline V CDR1 and CDR2: DFQATT, SNEGSKA (reference sequence). The CDR3 consists of 12 residues.

The V and J genes are TRBV7-2 and TRBJ2-5; weak D call: TRBD1 (6 bases). Germline V CDR1 and CDR2: SGHTA, FQGNSA. Trimming took 5 bases from V and 2 from J, leaving 18 bases between them. The CDR3 has 16 residues. The chain's CDR3 is CASSPLGARTQETQYF. CDR3 in DNA: TGTGCCAGCAGCCCTTTGGGGGCTAGGACTCAAGAGACCCAGTACTTC. The variable domain in full, completed from reference TRBV7-2 and TRBJ2-5, reads GAGVSQSPSNKVTEKGKDVELRCDPISGHTALYWYRQSLGQGLEFLIYFQGNSAPDKSGLPSDRFSAERTGGSVSTLTIQRTQQEDSAVYLCASSPLGARTQETQYFGPGTRLLVL.

The V and J genes are TRBV5-1 and TRBJ2-5; TRBD1 or TRBD2 may be the D gene (5 bases each). Germline V gives CDR1 SGHRS, CDR2 YFSETQ. Between the trimmed V and J ends, which lost 5 bases and 3 bases, there was a span of 14 bases. The CDR3 has 14 amino acids. The DNA for the CDR3 is TGCGCCAGCAGGGGGCTAGCTGGAAAAGAGACCCAGTACTTC. Its protein product is CASRGLAGKETQYF.